The sequence of this T cell receptor beta chain was determined in a study of blood T cell repertoires in COVID-19. The method was immunoSEQ multiplex PCR; TCRdb's version includes in-frame clones alone and lacks a portion of them. The sample includes about 170,000 clones, roughly 80% of them seen just once. The CDR3 contains 13 residues. V lost 7 bases and J lost 6, with 10 bases in between. The V and J genes are TRBV12-3 or TRBV12-4 and TRBJ1-6; weak D call: TRBD1 (5 bases). The sequence derives from a man aged 60-69 years with acute or convalescent COVID-19. Sequencing input: peripheral blood. The chain's CDR3 is CASTFGGNSPLHF. The CDR3, as DNA: TGTGCCAGCACCTTCGGGGGTAATTCACCCCTCCACTTT.